The 21 T cell receptor beta chains reported below all come from one sample, sequenced in a study of OX40 agonist ivuxolimab in advanced cancers. The table came from immunoSEQ multiplex PCR; TCRdb's copy has only in-frame clones and leaves some out. The data contain more than 45,000 clones, 70% to 90% of them seen just once; the ten biggest clones take up approximately 1.6%. The material was CD4+ or CD8+ T cells sorted from blood, obtained in a trial of the OX40 agonist ivuxolimab. These receptors came from an adult with an advanced solid tumor such as melanoma, head and neck, liver or kidney cancer.

The chain is built from TRBV6-1 and TRBJ1-5; 9 bases align to TRBD1. The CDR3 covers 13 residues. Trimming cost V 10 bases and J 3 bases; bases outside gene matches: 4. Germline CDR1 is MNHNS and CDR2 is SASEGT. For the CDR3, the DNA is TGTGCCACCGGGACAGGGTACAATCAGCCCCAGCATTTT. Translating it yields CATGTGYNQPQHF.

In DNA, the CDR3 is TGTGCCAGCACCGGACGGATCAATCAGCCCCAGCATTTT. This sequence encodes CASTGRINQPQHF. The J gene is TRBJ1-5, the V gene TRBV28; D not certain. V lost 7 bases to trimming and J lost 3 bases, with 10 bases between them. The CDR3 length is 13 residues. The germline V gene encodes CDR1 MDHEN and CDR2 SYDVKM.

The V and J genes are TRBV18 and TRBJ2-2, with 10 bases that match TRBD2. V lost 3 bases, J lost 1 base, and 2 bases stayed unmatched. Germline-derived CDR1 and CDR2 are KGHSH and LQKENI. The CDR3 runs to 16 residues. CDR3 nucleotide sequence: TGTGCCAGCTCACCCCGGACTAGCGGGAACACCGGGGAGCTGTTTTTT. It is translated as CASSPRTSGNTGELFF.

With respect to this clone: The sample holds other DNA sequences that translate to the same CDR3. The rearrangement uses TRBV18 and TRBJ1-1; no definite D call. Trimming removed 2 bases at V and 1 base at J, with 5 bases between. Germline CDR1 KGHSH, CDR2 LQKENI. This CDR3 comprises 13 residues. The CDR3 DNA follows: TGTGCCAGCTCACCAGGAGGGAACACTGAAGCTTTCTTT. This sequence encodes CASSPGGNTEAFF.

The chain uses TRBV7-3 and TRBJ1-1, with D possibly matching TRBD1 (6 bases). This CDR3 has 15 residues. V lost 5 bases to trimming and J lost 1 base, with 14 bases between them. Per germline, CDR1 SGHTA and CDR2 FQGTGA. CDR3: CASSPGGHPNTEAFF. The CDR3, as DNA: TGTGCCAGCAGCCCGGGGGGACACCCGAACACTGAAGCTTTCTTT.

The J gene is TRBJ1-6, the V gene TRBV7-2; D is possibly TRBD1 (5 bases). This CDR3 spans 14 amino acids. The germline V gene encodes CDR1 SGHTA and CDR2 FQGNSA. The germline V and J ends were trimmed by 2 bases and 8 bases, with 10 bases remaining between them. The CDR3 region has the DNA TGTGCCAGCAGCTTAAAATGGGGGGATTCACCCCTCCACTTT. Translated, it gives CASSLKWGDSPLHF.

CDR3 DNA: TGTGCCAGCAGCCGGTGGGACGGACCCAATGAGCAGTTCTTC. Its protein is CASSRWDGPNEQFF. J is TRBJ2-1 and V is TRBV6-6; D is possibly TRBD1 or TRBD2 (5 bases each). The CDR3 is 14 residues long. V was pared by 6 bases and J by 6 bases, with 15 bases between. CDR1 MNHNY and CDR2 SVGAGI come from the germline V gene (reference sequence).

The chain's CDR3 is CAVGVMGTQYF. The CDR3 nucleotides are TGTGCAGTAGGGGTCATGGGGACCCAGTACTTC. This chain links TRBV6-5 with TRBJ2-5; a possible D gene is TRBD1 (5 bases). CDR3 length: 11 residues. The germline V gene has CDR1 MNHEY and CDR2 SVGAGI.

The sample holds one count of this clone. This chain links TRBV14 with TRBJ2-7, with D possibly matching TRBD1 (5 bases). Germline CDR1 is SGHDN and CDR2 is FVKESK. The CDR3 loop spans 14 amino acids. V was trimmed by 4 bases and J by 3 bases, leaving 13 bases between them. In DNA, the CDR3 is TGTGCCAGCAGCCCAACAGGTTTCGGCTACGAGCAGTACTTC. Translation: CASSPTGFGYEQYF.

This rearrangement joins TRBV5-1 to TRBJ2-1, with unresolved D. Germline CDR1 reads SGHRS; CDR2 reads YFSETQ. Trimming took 0 bases from V and 4 from J, leaving 11 bases between them. There are 15 residues in the CDR3. The CDR3, as DNA: TGCGCCAGCAGCTTGGCCTGGGTAGGGTACAATGAGCAGTTCTTC. It encodes CASSLAWVGYNEQFF.

The J gene is TRBJ2-1, the V gene TRBV7-3; 11 bases fit TRBD2. The length of the CDR3 is 16 residues. V shed 2 bases and J 4 bases; nucleotides not matched to a gene: 4. Germline CDR1 SGHTA, CDR2 FQGTGA. The CDR3 sequence is CASSLGPSGRYNEQFF. CDR3 DNA sequence: TGTGCCAGCAGCTTAGGGCCTAGCGGGAGGTACAATGAGCAGTTCTTC. The full variable domain, with the rest looked up from reference TRBV7-3 and TRBJ2-1, is GAGVSQTPSNKVTEKGKYVELRCDPISGHTALYWYRQSLGQGPEFLIYFQGTGAADDSGLPNDRFFAVRPEGSVSTLKIQRTERGDSAVYLCASSLGPSGRYNEQFFGPGTRLTVL.

A note on this clone: Other nucleotide sequences in the sample specify the same CDR3. J is TRBJ2-5 and V is TRBV4-2; TRBD2 aligns across 7 bases. Germline V lookup: CDR1 LGHNA, CDR2 YNFKEQ. V was clipped by 2 bases and J by 3 bases; unmatched bases: 3. This CDR3 has 14 amino acids. The chain's CDR3 is CASSQKAGKETQYF. CDR3 nucleotide sequence: TGTGCCAGCAGCCAAAAAGCGGGGAAAGAGACCCAGTACTTC.

The genes are TRBV5-1 and TRBJ1-1; 7 nucleotides align to TRBD1. The trim removed 5 bases at V and 3 bases at J, leaving 10 bases unmatched. Looked up from germline, CDR1 is SGHRS and CDR2 is YFSETQ. The CDR3 contains 15 residues. CDR3 DNA sequence: TGCGCCAGCAGGCGGGGAGGACAGGAGGACACTGAAGCTTTCTTT. As protein: CASRRGGQEDTEAFF.

V and J are TRBV19 and TRBJ1-5; possible D gene TRBD1, 5 bases. Between the trimmed V and J ends, which lost 5 bases and 0 bases, there was a span of 14 bases. The CDR3 sequence is 16 residues long. CDR1 is LNHDA and CDR2 is SQIVND in the germline V gene (reference sequence). The CDR3 loop is CASSAQTEHSNQPQHF. CDR3 coding DNA: TGTGCCAGTAGTGCCCAGACAGAGCATAGCAATCAGCCCCAGCATTTT.

V is TRBV30 and J is TRBJ2-3; D remains unclear. This CDR3 has 12 residues. V lost 2 bases and J lost 5, with 8 bases in between. In germline, CDR1 is GTSNPN, CDR2 SVGIG (reference sequence). The CDR3, as DNA: TGTGCCTGGAGTCAGGCAGGAGATACGCAGTATTTT. Amino acid sequence: CAWSQAGDTQYF.

V usage is TRBV6-5 and J usage is TRBJ1-1, with a weak D call TRBD1 (5 bases). The CDR3 contains 15 residues. Trimming removed 6 bases at V and 0 bases at J, with 14 bases between. CDR1 is MNHEY, CDR2 SVGAGI, per germline. This CDR3 is CASSRRGRVNTEAFF. The CDR3 DNA follows: TGTGCCAGCAGCCGTCGGGGCAGGGTGAACACTGAAGCTTTCTTT.

J is TRBJ1-5 and V is TRBV10-3, with D perhaps TRBD1 (6 bases). The V and J ends lost 3 bases and 6 bases respectively, with 18 bases between them. The CDR3 extends over 16 amino acids. CDR1 and CDR2 from the germline V gene are ENHRY and SYGVKD. CDR3 in amino acids: CAISDSKGGGAQPQHF. The CDR3 nucleotides are TGTGCCATCAGTGACTCCAAGGGGGGGGGTGCTCAGCCCCAGCATTTT.

The chain links TRBV7-9 to TRBJ2-5, with no clear D. V was clipped by 3 bases and J by 2 bases, with 1 base between them. Germline V CDR1 and CDR2: SEHNR, FQNEAQ (reference sequence). The CDR3 sequence is 11 residues long. CDR3 nucleotide sequence: TGTGCCAGCAGCTTGCAAGAGACCCAGTACTTC. It is translated as CASSLQETQYF.

The J gene is TRBJ1-6, the V gene TRBV19; a possible D gene is TRBD1 (5 bases). CDR1 and CDR2 from the germline V gene are LNHDA and SQIVND (reference sequence). Deletions cut 8 bases from V and 8 bases from J, with 10 bases between. The CDR3 is 12 residues long. CDR3 sequence reads: CASGAADSPLHF. CDR3 in DNA: TGTGCCAGTGGGGCAGCTGATTCACCCCTCCACTTT.

This rearrangement joins TRBV2 to TRBJ1-1, with D unclear. CDR1 SNHLY and CDR2 FYNNEI come from the germline V gene. V lost 2 bases, J lost 6 bases, and 10 bases lay in between. The CDR3 has 13 residues. DNA of the CDR3: TGTGCCAGCAGTGAATATACGGGATCTGAAGCTTTCTTT. This gives the protein CASSEYTGSEAFF.

The J gene is TRBJ2-7, the V gene TRBV6-6; D is perhaps TRBD1 (5 bases). CDR1 is MNHNY, CDR2 SVGAGI, per germline (reference sequence). V was cut by 5 bases and J by 3 bases, with 11 bases left in between. The CDR3 has 13 residues. This CDR3 is CASSLGRLYEQYF. Here the CDR3 DNA reads TGTGCCAGCAGTCTGGGGCGGCTCTACGAGCAGTACTTC.